This T cell receptor (beta chain) emerged from a study of blood T cells in healthy people across ages. With each sample, at least 5 micrograms of total RNA were extracted. PCR was performed a second time for roughly 7 to 11 cycles using a sample-barcoded 5' primer and a J-beta primer mix. Each CDR3 protein is one row after TCRdb ran MiXCR on the 5' RACE reads. The sample holds 450,000 to 650,000 distinct CDR3 sequences; 24% are singletons and the top ten take roughly 9%. V was pared by 6 bases and J by 0 bases, with 15 bases between. Germline lookup yields CDR1 MNHEY and CDR2 SMNVEV (reference sequence). The CDR3 runs to 16 residues. This clonotype was seen only a few times. The same data also contributed to another study, on T cells of mothers and their children. That paper notes: The yield was over 8.5 million TCR beta CDR3 reads from each mother and a few million from each child.

This sequence joins TRBV27 and TRBJ2-1, with D possibly TRBD1 on 6 matching bases. The sequencing input was blood. This clonotype originated in a boy aged 10-17 years in good health. CDR3: CASRLSRGPSYNEQFF. The CDR3 coding sequence is TGTGCCAGCAGACTAAGCAGGGGACCCTCCTACAATGAGCAGTTCTTC.